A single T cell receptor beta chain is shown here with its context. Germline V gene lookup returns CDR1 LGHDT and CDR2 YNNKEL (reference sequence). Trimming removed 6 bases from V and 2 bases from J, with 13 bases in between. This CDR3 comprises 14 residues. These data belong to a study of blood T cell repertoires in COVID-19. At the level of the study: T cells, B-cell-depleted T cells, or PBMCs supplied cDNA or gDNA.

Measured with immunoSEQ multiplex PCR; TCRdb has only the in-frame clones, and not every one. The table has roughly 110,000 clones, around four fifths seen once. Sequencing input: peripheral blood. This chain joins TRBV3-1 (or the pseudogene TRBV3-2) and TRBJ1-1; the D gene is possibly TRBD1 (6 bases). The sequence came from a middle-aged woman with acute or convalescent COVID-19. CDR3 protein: CASSQARGNTEAFF. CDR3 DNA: TGTGCCAGCAGTCAGGCCAGGGGAAACACTGAAGCTTTCTTT.